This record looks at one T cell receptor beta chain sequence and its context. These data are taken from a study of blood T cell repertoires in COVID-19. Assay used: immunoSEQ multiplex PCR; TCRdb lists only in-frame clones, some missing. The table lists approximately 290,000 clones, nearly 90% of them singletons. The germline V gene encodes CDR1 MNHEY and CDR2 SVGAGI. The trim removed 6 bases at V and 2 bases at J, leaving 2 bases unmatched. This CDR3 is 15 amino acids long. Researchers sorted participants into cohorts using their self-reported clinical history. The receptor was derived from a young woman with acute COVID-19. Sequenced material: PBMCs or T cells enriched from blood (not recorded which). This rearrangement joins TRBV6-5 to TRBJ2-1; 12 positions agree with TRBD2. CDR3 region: CASSRLAGAYNEQFF. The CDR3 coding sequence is TGTGCCAGCAGCCGACTAGCGGGAGCCTACAATGAGCAGTTCTTC.